This passage covers 18 T cell receptor beta chains from one sample sequenced in a study of cytomegalovirus exposure and HLA in healthy donors listed by TCRdb under 2017. Library prep was done by the immunoSEQ multiplex PCR assay. TCRdb took this table from immuneACCESS and kept in-frame rearrangements with V and J called. Such tables lack part of the clones; where checked against another copy, unresolved V genes explain under half of the gap, and the rest is unexplained. For this sample the table gives 150,000 to 200,000 clones, of which approximately 96% were detected only once. The ten largest clones add up to approximately 0.82% of the sample. Sequences were obtained from PBMCs. These receptors were obtained from a young woman in good health and CMV-seronegative.

The J gene is TRBJ2-3, the V gene TRBV6-5; D is ambiguous. Germline CDR1 is MNHEY and CDR2 is SVGAGI. Trimming took 6 bases from V and 2 from J, leaving 12 bases between them. The CDR3 covers 14 residues. The CDR3 sequence is CASRIAHPTDTQYF. The CDR3 region has the DNA TGTGCCAGCAGAATAGCCCATCCCACAGATACGCAGTATTTT.

The table lists this clone with a count of one. The J gene is TRBJ2-7, the V gene TRBV5-1; TRBD2 might be the D (5 bases). The ends were cut back, 2 bases at V and 0 bases at J, with 15 bases in the middle. There are 16 residues in the CDR3. Germline V lookup: CDR1 SGHRS, CDR2 YFSETQ. DNA for the CDR3: TGCGCCAGCAGCTTCCCTTCGGGAAGGCTCTCCTACGAGCAGTACTTC. Its protein is CASSFPSGRLSYEQYF.

The chain combines TRBV18 with TRBJ2-3, with 9 positions matching TRBD2. The CDR3 runs to 15 residues. CDR1 is KGHSH and CDR2 is LQKENI in the germline V gene. Trimming cost V 3 bases and J 5 bases; bases outside gene matches: 6. The CDR3 DNA sequence: TGTGCCAGCTCACCCCTAGCGGGGTCTTTAGATACGCAGTATTTT. Translation gives CASSPLAGSLDTQYF.

For the CDR3, the DNA is TGTGCCAGCAGTCCCGGGAGGGCGGGGGGCCAAGAGACCCAGTACTTC. Translating it yields CASSPGRAGGQETQYF. This sequence joins TRBV2 and TRBJ2-5, with 8 bases identical to TRBD2. The CDR3 length is 16 residues. The V and J ends lost 5 bases and 1 base, in that order; junction bases with no gene match: 9. Germline lookup yields CDR1 SNHLY and CDR2 FYNNEI.

J is TRBJ2-6 and V is TRBV5-5; the match to TRBD1 covers 7 bases. The CDR3 loop spans 15 amino acids. Germline assignment: CDR1 SGHKS and CDR2 YYEKEE (reference sequence). Germline trimming cut 4 bases from V and 1 base from J; bases unmatched to any gene: 2. The CDR3 region has the DNA TGTGCCAGCAGCCTGACAGGGTCTGGGGCCAACGTCCTGACTTTC. Its translation: CASSLTGSGANVLTF. Supplemented by reference TRBV5-5 and TRBJ2-6, the full variable domain reads DAGVTQSPTHLIKTRGQQVTLRCSPISGHKSVSWYQQVLGQGPQFIFQYYEKEERGRGNFPDRFSARQFPNYSSELNVNALLLGDSALYLCASSLTGSGANVLTFGAGSRLTVL.

CDR3 sequence: CASSEDSRGRDEQYF. Here the CDR3 DNA reads TGTGCCAGCAGTGAAGACAGCAGGGGAAGGGACGAGCAGTACTTC. This chain uses TRBV6-1 with TRBJ2-7, with a weak D call TRBD1 (6 bases). Germline CDR1 is MNHNS and CDR2 is SASEGT. The V end was cut by 1 base, the J end by 5 bases, with 15 bases between. The CDR3 totals 15 residues.

In DNA, the CDR3 is TGTGCCAGCAGCCTCGCTAGCGGGGGGAACTACGAGCAGTACTTC. It is translated as CASSLASGGNYEQYF. V usage is TRBV11-1 and J usage is TRBJ2-7; 11 bases agree with TRBD2. The junction had 6 bases not matched to a gene; V was cut back by 5 bases and J by 3 bases. Per germline, CDR1 SGHAT and CDR2 FQDESV (reference sequence). The CDR3 spans 15 residues.

The chain has TRBV7-6 and TRBJ2-2, with 9 bases fitting TRBD1. J lost 1 base, V lost 2 bases, and 5 bases had no gene match. Germline lookup yields CDR1 SGHVS and CDR2 FNYEAQ. The CDR3 is 17 amino acids. CDR3 DNA: TGTGCCAGCAGCTTAAATTCGGGACAGGGGAACACCGGGGAGCTGTTTTTT. Protein sequence: CASSLNSGQGNTGELFF.

This chain joins TRBV29-1 and TRBJ1-6, with 10 bases that match TRBD1. This CDR3 has 14 amino acids. V lost 7 bases and J lost 10; bases outside the gene matches: 10. The germline V gene has CDR1 SQVTM and CDR2 ANQGSEA. The CDR3 reads CSARGQGRDSPLHF. The CDR3 coding sequence is TGCAGCGCCCGGGGACAGGGGAGAGACTCACCCCTCCACTTT.

The CDR3 region is CASKGPRGDNQPQHF. CDR3 DNA sequence: TGTGCCAGCAAGGGTCCCAGGGGGGACAATCAGCCCCAGCATTTT. The chain joins TRBV2 to TRBJ1-5, with 7 bases identical to TRBD1. The CDR3 totals 15 residues. The ends lost 7 bases at V and 3 bases at J; junction bases unmatched: 9. The germline gives CDR1 SNHLY, CDR2 FYNNEI.

This chain joins TRBV5-1 and TRBJ2-1, with D possibly matching TRBD2 (6 bases). V gave up 7 bases and J gave up 5 bases, with 16 bases separating them. The CDR3 sequence is 14 residues long. Germline lookup yields CDR1 SGHRS and CDR2 YFSETQ. The DNA for the CDR3 is TGCGCCAGCGGTGGAGGGTCCCCCGACAATGAGCAGTTCTTC. It yields the protein CASGGGSPDNEQFF.

This clone appeared a single time. The chain combines TRBV5-6 with TRBJ2-3; 7 bases match TRBD1. The V gene's germline CDR1 is SGHDT and CDR2 YYEEEE. CDR3 length equals 15 residues. Unmatched junction bases numbered 7, after V lost 0 bases and J lost 6 bases. In nucleotides, the CDR3 is TGTGCCAGCAGCTTGGTGCTTGACAGGGTTGATACGCAGTATTTT. Protein sequence: CASSLVLDRVDTQYF. Filled out from reference TRBV5-6 and TRBJ2-3, the complete variable domain reads DAGVTQSPTHLIKTRGQQVTLRCSPKSGHDTVSWYQQALGQGPQFIFQYYEEEERQRGNFPDRFSGHQFPNYSSELNVNALLLGDSALYLCASSLVLDRVDTQYFGPGTRLTVL.

This chain joins TRBV18 and TRBJ2-3; a weak D match, TRBD2 (6 bases). The germline CDR1 and CDR2 sequences are KGHSH and LQKENI. This CDR3 has 15 amino acids. Deletions cut 2 bases from V and 2 bases from J, with 11 bases between. CDR3 sequence: CASSPVAGFTDTQYF. CDR3 DNA: TGTGCCAGCTCACCAGTGGCGGGGTTCACAGATACGCAGTATTTT.

The V gene is TRBV4-1, the J gene TRBJ2-7; no clear D. The CDR3 length is 15 residues. The germline V and J ends were trimmed by 0 bases and 4 bases, with 13 bases remaining between them. The germline V gene has CDR1 MGHRA and CDR2 YSYEKL. The chain's CDR3 is CASSQDEVMVYEQYF. DNA for the CDR3: TGCGCCAGCAGCCAAGATGAGGTAATGGTGTACGAGCAGTACTTC.

The rearrangement links TRBV6-5 to TRBJ1-6; maybe TRBD1 (5 bases). Germline-derived CDR1 and CDR2 are MNHEY and SVGAGI. The CDR3 contains 14 residues. The germline V and J ends were trimmed by 4 bases and 5 bases, with 9 bases remaining between them. CDR3 in DNA: TGTGCCAGCAGTTCGGTCAGGGATAATTCACCCCTCCACTTT. Its protein product is CASSSVRDNSPLHF.

The chain carries TRBV4-1 and TRBJ1-2; no definite D call. The V end lost 0 bases, the J end lost 6 bases, and 8 bases lay between the germline ends. The germline gives CDR1 MGHRA, CDR2 YSYEKL. This CDR3 has 13 residues. CDR3 protein: CASSQERADGYTF. Here the CDR3 DNA reads TGCGCCAGCAGCCAAGAGAGGGCTGATGGCTACACCTTC.

The chain recombines TRBV7-3 with TRBJ2-2; 7 bases fit TRBD1. CDR3 length: 15 amino acids. J was trimmed by 5 bases and V by 4 bases; bases with no gene match: 7. The germline V gene has CDR1 SGHTA and CDR2 FQGTGA. The CDR3 region is CASSSMEQGTGELFF. Written as DNA, the CDR3 is TGTGCCAGCAGCTCAATGGAACAGGGGACCGGGGAGCTGTTTTTT. The whole variable domain, remainder taken from reference TRBV7-3 and TRBJ2-2, is GAGVSQTPSNKVTEKGKYVELRCDPISGHTALYWYRQSLGQGPEFLIYFQGTGAADDSGLPNDRFFAVRPEGSVSTLKIQRTERGDSAVYLCASSSMEQGTGELFFGEGSRLTVL.

The V call is TRBV7-2, the J call TRBJ1-5; 8 nucleotides align to TRBD1. Trimming cost V 6 bases and J 6 bases; bases outside gene matches: 1. CDR1 and CDR2 (germline): SGHTA, FQGNSA. The CDR3 extends over 12 amino acids. CDR3 sequence (DNA): TGTGCCAGCAGGACAGGGGCTCAGCCCCAGCATTTT. As protein: CASRTGAQPQHF.